This TCR beta chain was sequenced during a study of blood T cell repertoires in COVID-19. Study details: The study drew acute and convalescent COVID-19 samples from the United States, Italy and Spain. T cells, B-cell-depleted T cells, or PBMCs provided the cDNA or gDNA that served as material.

Germline V gives CDR1 SGHNT, CDR2 YYREEE (reference sequence). V was cut by 4 bases and J by 8 bases, with 13 bases left in between. CDR3 length: 13 amino acids. Per the original data handling: Reference gene primer amplification in the assay estimated nucleated cell counts. Some clones are missing from TCRdb's copy, which holds only in-frame ones; the method was immunoSEQ multiplex PCR. V and J calls and clone size are copied from that table; D and trimming were computed from the DNA. The sample carries over 300,000 clones, around 90% recorded once. The V gene is TRBV5-4, the J gene TRBJ2-1; the D gene is possibly TRBD1 (6 bases). The source is a young man who had recovered from COVID-19. Sequenced input: peripheral blood. The CDR3 bases are TGTGCCAGCAGCCCGGACAGCACCTATGAGCAGTTCTTC. This sequence encodes CASSPDSTYEQFF.